A selection of T cell receptor beta chains follows, all from one sample in a study of graft-versus-host responses after intestinal transplantation. Clones were read by immunoSEQ multiplex PCR, and TCRdb kept only the in-frame ones, dropping some. Of roughly 34,000 clones in the sample, approximately 94% are singletons; the top ten hold 0.22%. For these TCRs, the target antigens are not known. The sample was unstimulated CD4+ T cells sorted from spleen or lymph node cells, taken before transplant. These TCRs come from a human donor who was the organ donor for an intestinal transplant. CDR3s leave out the opening cysteine and the closing phenylalanine or tryptophan.

>TRBJ2-3|TRBV10-1
ASSETIRTDTQY
>TRBJ2-2|TRBV5-1
ASSSVPTGELF
>TRBJ1-2|TRBV6-1
ASSYTYGYT
>TRBJ2-2|TRBV11-2
ASSLDRGVTGELF
>TRBJ2-2|TRBV6-5
ASSLKGRGTGELF
>TRBJ2-5|TRBV30
AWDYLYQETQY
>TRBJ1-2|TRBV12-5
ASGPLIPRGSIANYGYT
>TRBJ1-5|TRBV19
ASRTERYSNQPQH
>TRBJ2-7|TRBV15
ATSRADSGNEQY
>TRBJ2-3|TRBV9
ASSVDAPSSTDTQY
>TRBJ1-4|TRBV12-5
ASGGQGANEKLF
>TRBJ1-5|TRBV4-1
ASSQEQRRQPQH
>TRBJ2-7|TRBV5-1
ASSLEYGSYEQY
>TRBJ2-1|TRBV6-6
ASSKGQGYNEQF
>TRBJ2-7|TRBV6-5
ASSLSVSYEQY
>TRBJ2-4|TRBV7-2
ASSSPSRGNIQY
>TRBJ1-2|TRBV6-5
ASSYTGRNGYT
>TRBJ1-6|TRBV7-3
ASSLDGPNSPLH
>TRBJ1-2|TRBV7-8
ASSFTGDYGYT
>TRBJ2-5|TRBV21-1
ASSLGSGTVQETQY
>TRBJ1-4|TRBV29-1
SVEGGRAREKLF
>TRBJ2-5|TRBV19
ASSMLARETQY
>TRBJ1-2|TRBV15
ATSRDNYGYT
>TRBJ2-3|TRBV4-3
ASSGRGATDTQY
>TRBJ2-4|TRBV28
ASSQFRDIAKNIQY
>TRBJ2-3|TRBV27
ASSPGLVYTQY
>TRBJ1-2|TRBV10-2
ASSELGGGYGYT
>TRBJ1-1|TRBV6-5
ASSYLGGGTEAF
>TRBJ1-1|TRBV4-3
ASSQEPGMNTEAF
>TRBJ1-2|TRBV6-1
AARSGSGDGYT
>TRBJ1-1|TRBV30
AWSLRRGTNTEAF
>TRBJ1-2|TRBV9
ASSAGHSYGYT
>TRBJ1-6|TRBV2
ASSDRGHSPLH
>TRBJ2-1|TRBV2
ASSEEGGRYNEQF
>TRBJ1-1|TRBV6-5
ASSQTGVGNTEAF
>TRBJ1-2|TRBV7-9
ASSLLVRGNYGYT
>TRBJ2-3|TRBV29-1
SVDGAGASTDTQY
>TRBJ1-2|TRBV6-5
ASSFQGGAYGYT
>TRBJ2-3|TRBV5-1
ASSPRRGGADTQY
>TRBJ1-2|TRBV6-6
ASSYSENTNYGYT
>TRBJ2-3|TRBV18
ASSPSRTGESDTQY
>TRBJ1-2|TRBV10-3
AITRQEGYGYT
>TRBJ1-5|TRBV6-6
ASTGTYYSNQPQH
>TRBJ1-1|TRBV9
ASSVDTNTEAF
>TRBJ1-2|TRBV5-1
ASSLRRSGYGYT
>TRBJ1-1|TRBV9
AGSKGASNTEAF
>TRBJ1-4|TRBV10-3
AISETSGTNEKLF
>TRBJ2-7|TRBV5-4
ASSPRTGQSEQY
>NA|TRBV28
ASSFTYRTGDYEQY
>TRBJ2-7|TRBV19
ASSIALLRRRGATYEQY
>TRBJ1-2|TRBV6-1
ACARDRANGYT
>TRBJ2-1|TRBV10-3
ARQGGGLYNEQF
>TRBJ1-5|TRBV19
ASSPTGANQPQH
>TRBJ1-5|TRBV6-6
ASGLSAGISNQPQH
>TRBJ1-1|TRBV15
ATSRVSGVSGTEAF